The present T cell receptor (beta chain) was sequenced within a study of blood T cell repertoires in COVID-19. Study-level background: Acute and convalescent COVID-19 samples came from the United States, Italy and Spain. PBMCs, B-cell-depleted T cells, or T cells were the source of the cDNA or gDNA that made up the material.

Methods used by the authors: For nucleated cells, counts were estimated from reference gene primer amplification. Clones were read by immunoSEQ multiplex PCR, and TCRdb kept only the in-frame ones, dropping some. The V and J calls and clone size were taken over from that table, and D and trimming were inferred from the DNA. The sample consists of tens of thousands of clones, roughly 80% of them appearing once. From germline, CDR1 is SGHVS and CDR2 FQNEAQ. Trimming removed 4 bases at V and 5 bases at J, with 14 bases between. This CDR3 contains 14 residues. The specimen was peripheral blood. The chain employs TRBV7-8 and TRBJ2-5; TRBD2 might be the D (6 bases). The sequence was obtained from a human donor in a cohort sampled during active or convalescent COVID-19. CDR3: CASSWRDWRETQYF. CDR3 DNA sequence: TGTGCCAGCAGCTGGAGGGACTGGCGGGAGACCCAGTACTTC.